The 21 T cell receptor beta chains below were found in one sample sequenced in a study of response to subunit inactivated influenza vaccine. One entry per CDR3 protein results from TCRdb running MiXCR on the RT-PCR reads. The table records about 500,000 distinct CDR3 sequences, less than 7.5% of them present only once. The sequencing here drew on PBMCs from blood, taken about 23 months after vaccination. All receptors come from a man between 50 and 69 years old who received an inactivated influenza vaccine.

This clonotype was counted between two and nine times. V and J are TRBV10-3 and TRBJ2-1; 10 bases map to TRBD2. Germline V gene data show CDR1 as ENHRY and CDR2 as SYGVKD. The CDR3 is 12 amino acids. Trimming took 10 bases from V and 9 from J; bases not matched to a gene: 6. CDR3 sequence: CATRLAGGEQFF. The CDR3 DNA reads as TGTGCCACCCGACTAGCGGGCGGTGAGCAGTTCTTC.

For the CDR3, the DNA is TGTGCCAGCTCACCACCGAATAGCGGGGGGGCCACTGCCCAAAACATTCAGTACTTC. Translated, it gives CASSPPNSGGATAQNIQYF. V is TRBV18 and J is TRBJ2-4, with TRBD2 matching over 11 bases. CDR3 length: 19 amino acids. CDR1 and CDR2 (germline): KGHSH, LQKENI. V lost 0 bases, J lost 5 bases, and 12 bases stayed unmatched.

The V call is TRBV7-3, the J call TRBJ2-3; D not certain. Germline lookup yields CDR1 SGHTA and CDR2 FQGTGA. This CDR3 has 13 residues. V was trimmed by 7 bases and J by 5 bases, leaving 13 bases between them. This CDR3 reads CASTSNPGDTQYF. The CDR3 DNA is TGTGCCAGCACTTCTAACCCCGGAGATACGCAGTATTTT.

The chain carries TRBV6-1 and TRBJ1-2, with 11 bases aligning to TRBD1. J lost 7 bases, V lost 4 bases, and 11 bases had no gene match. The CDR3 spans 16 residues. CDR1 and CDR2 from the germline V gene are MNHNS and SASEGT. The CDR3 nucleotides read TGTGCCAGCAGTGCCAGGACAGGGGGCGGTTTAGGTGGCTACACCTTC. As protein: CASSARTGGGLGGYTF.

This clonotype was seen a few times. In DNA, the CDR3 is TGTGCCAGCTCACCAAACAGGGGGCCTAACAATGAGCAGTTCTTC. It translates to CASSPNRGPNNEQFF. This chain links TRBV18 with TRBJ2-1; TRBD1 aligns across 9 bases. The germline V gene has CDR1 KGHSH and CDR2 LQKENI. V lost 2 bases and J lost 5; bases outside the gene matches: 4. The CDR3 is made up of 15 amino acids. Together with reference TRBV18 and TRBJ2-1, the CDR3 gives the full variable domain: NAGVMQNPRHLVRRRGQEARLRCSPMKGHSHVYWYRQLPEEGLKFMVYLQKENIIDESGMPKERFSAEFPKEGPSILRIQQVVRGDSAAYFCASSPNRGPNNEQFFGPGTRLTVL.

This clonotype was detected many times. The chain recombines TRBV3-1 with TRBJ2-7; TRBD2 is a possible D gene (6 bases). The V gene lost 0 bases and the J gene lost 2 bases, with 17 bases spanning the gap. Germline CDR1 and CDR2: LGHDT and YNNKEL (reference sequence). The CDR3 runs to 17 residues. The CDR3 sequence is CASSQDPRLAIAYEQYF. The CDR3 nucleotides read TGTGCCAGCAGCCAAGATCCGCGGCTAGCGATCGCCTACGAGCAGTACTTC.

The chain uses TRBV4-1 and TRBJ1-2, with 7 bases matching TRBD1. Trimming at V came to 0 bases and at J to 5 bases, leaving 6 bases not matched to a gene. The CDR3 is made up of 15 amino acids. Germline CDR1 MGHRA, CDR2 YSYEKL. CDR3 nucleotide sequence: TGCGCCAGCAGCCAAGAAAAGACAGGGCAATATGGCTACACCTTC. Protein sequence: CASSQEKTGQYGYTF.

Worth noting for this clonotype: A read error may produce the germline difference seen at one junction end. This chain links TRBV4-3 with TRBJ2-7; perhaps TRBD2 as D (5 bases). The germline V gene has CDR1 LGHNA and CDR2 YSLEER. The CDR3 has 16 amino acids. Here the CDR3 DNA reads TGCGCTAGCAGCCAAGATAATAGGCTAGCCCTTTACGAGCAGTACTTC. Encoded protein: CASSQDNRLALYEQYF.

The J gene is TRBJ2-7, the V gene TRBV7-9; 7 bases fit TRBD1. The CDR3 extends over 17 amino acids. Per the germline V gene, CDR1 is SEHNR and CDR2 is FQNEAQ (reference sequence). V lost 5 bases to trimming and J lost 6 bases; unmatched junction nucleotides: 19. Here the CDR3 DNA reads TGTGCCAGCAGCCAACTACCGAAGAGGGGGCGCGTTGGCGAGCAGTACTTC. This sequence encodes CASSQLPKRGRVGEQYF.

Regarding this clonotype: A junction end diverges from the germline sequence, so it may reflect a read error. This chain links TRBV20-1 with TRBJ2-7; D may be TRBD1 or TRBD2 (5 bases each). The CDR3 runs 14 residues. Germline CDR1 reads DFQATT; CDR2 reads SNEGSKA (reference sequence). Here the CDR3 DNA reads TGCAGAGCTACGCAAGGGGAGTCCTCCTACGAGCAGTACTTC. This sequence encodes CRATQGESSYEQYF.

The chain employs TRBV11-2 and TRBJ2-2, with 12 nucleotides matching TRBD2. After removal of 3 bases from V and 6 bases from J, the junction contained 5 bases not matched to a gene. The CDR3 has 16 residues. Germline lookup yields CDR1 SGHAT and CDR2 FQNNGV. DNA of the CDR3: TGTGCCAGCAGCTTCACTAGCGGGGGGCAATCCGGGGAGCTGTTTTTT. It specifies CASSFTSGGQSGELFF.

In this sample, this clonotype turned up many times. The rearrangement joins TRBV29-1 to TRBJ2-5, with a weak D call TRBD2 (5 bases). The CDR3 consists of 14 residues. Per germline, CDR1 SQVTM and CDR2 ANQGSEA. The germline V and J ends were trimmed by 7 bases and 3 bases, with 18 bases remaining between them. The CDR3 DNA reads as TGCAGCGGTGAGAGAGGAGTGGGAGAAGAGACCCAGTACTTC. Protein product: CSGERGVGEETQYF. The whole variable domain, remainder taken from reference TRBV29-1 and TRBJ2-5, is SAVISQKPSRDICQRGTSLTIQCQVDSQVTMMFWYRQQPGQSLTLIATANQGSEATYESGFVIDKFPISRPNLTFSTLTVSNMSPEDSSIYLCSGERGVGEETQYFGPGTRLLVL.

This chain uses TRBV6-2 or TRBV6-3 with TRBJ2-5; no definite D call. The CDR3 runs 13 residues. The V gene's germline CDR1 is MNHEY and CDR2 SVGEGT. Between the trimmed V and J ends, which lost 8 bases and 5 bases, there was a span of 15 bases. The CDR3 region has the DNA TGTGCCAGCGTGAGAGCCCTGGGGGAGACCCAGTACTTC. Amino acids: CASVRALGETQYF.

This clonotype has just a few counts. The rearrangement links TRBV20-1 to TRBJ2-3, with TRBD2 matching over 13 bases. Germline trimming cut 0 bases from V and 0 bases from J; bases unmatched to any gene: 12. Germline values: CDR1 DFQATT, CDR2 SNEGSKA (reference sequence). The CDR3 runs 20 residues. The CDR3 nucleotides are TGCAGTGCTAGAGACCGGACTAGCGGGAGTGCTCATTTAAGCACAGATACGCAGTATTTT. It specifies CSARDRTSGSAHLSTDTQYF.

There are a few counts of this clonotype. This chain joins TRBV4-1 and TRBJ2-2, with D possibly TRBD1 on 5 matching bases. CDR3 length: 18 residues. Trimming cost V 0 bases and J 0 bases, with 14 bases left between them. Germline V gene lookup returns CDR1 MGHRA and CDR2 YSYEKL. The CDR3, as DNA: TGCGCCAGCAGCCAAGATATGGGGCACCCCGCGAACACCGGGGAGCTGTTTTTT. It codes for CASSQDMGHPANTGELFF.

The chain joins TRBV11-2 to TRBJ2-2; tentative D call: TRBD1 (8 bases). Germline CDR1 is SGHAT and CDR2 is FQNNGV. This CDR3 spans 18 amino acids. V was trimmed by 5 bases and J by 0 bases, leaving 19 bases between them. CDR3 in DNA: TGTGCCAGCAGCCCACGGGCGGGGGACAGGACGAACACCGGGGAGCTGTTTTTT. Amino acids: CASSPRAGDRTNTGELFF.

This clonotype has ten or more counts. This chain connects TRBV4-3 to TRBJ2-3; 8 nucleotides line up with TRBD2. CDR1 LGHNA and CDR2 YSLEER come from the germline V gene. Losses at the gene ends were 0 bases for V and 6 bases for J; bases not matched to a gene: 11. This CDR3 has 17 residues. CDR3 protein: CASSQDIVGGAGDTQYF. CDR3 nucleotides: TGCGCCAGCAGCCAAGATATTGTCGGGGGGGCTGGTGATACGCAGTATTTT.

This clonotype has just a few counts. V and J are TRBV29-1 and TRBJ1-1; D is unclear. The V and J ends lost 4 bases and 1 base respectively, with 7 bases between them. CDR3 size: 12 residues. Germline-derived CDR1 and CDR2 are SQVTM and ANQGSEA. CDR3 region: CSVVSKNTEAFF. The DNA for the CDR3 is TGCAGCGTTGTGTCCAAGAACACTGAAGCTTTCTTT.

This clonotype was picked up a small number of times. The chain carries TRBV25-1 and TRBJ2-3; 12 bases line up with TRBD1. The CDR3 has 15 residues. Unmatched junction bases numbered 5, after V lost 6 bases and J lost 4 bases. The V gene's germline CDR1 is MGHDK and CDR2 SYGVNS. The CDR3 reads CASSSGTGGADTQYF. In nucleotides, the CDR3 is TGTGCCAGCAGCTCCGGGACAGGGGGCGCAGATACGCAGTATTTT.

The table lists this clonotype with a few counts. DNA for the CDR3: TGTGCCAGCAGTAGACAGGGGCGGGTCACTGAAGCTTTCTTT. Translation gives CASSRQGRVTEAFF. The chain combines TRBV6-1 with TRBJ1-1; 8 bases are shared with TRBD1. Germline lookup yields CDR1 MNHNS and CDR2 SASEGT. The CDR3 loop spans 14 amino acids. V trimming: 5 bases; J trimming: 4 bases; junction bases outside the gene matches: 6.

In this sample, this clonotype turned up many times. The V and J genes are TRBV12-3 or TRBV12-4 and TRBJ2-6; D gene uncertain. Trimming pared 3 bases from V and 0 bases from J, leaving 6 bases between. The CDR3 sequence is 15 residues long. The CDR3 bases are TGTGCCAGCAGTTTCTGGGGCTCTGGGGCCAACGTCCTGACTTTC. Amino acids: CASSFWGSGANVLTF.